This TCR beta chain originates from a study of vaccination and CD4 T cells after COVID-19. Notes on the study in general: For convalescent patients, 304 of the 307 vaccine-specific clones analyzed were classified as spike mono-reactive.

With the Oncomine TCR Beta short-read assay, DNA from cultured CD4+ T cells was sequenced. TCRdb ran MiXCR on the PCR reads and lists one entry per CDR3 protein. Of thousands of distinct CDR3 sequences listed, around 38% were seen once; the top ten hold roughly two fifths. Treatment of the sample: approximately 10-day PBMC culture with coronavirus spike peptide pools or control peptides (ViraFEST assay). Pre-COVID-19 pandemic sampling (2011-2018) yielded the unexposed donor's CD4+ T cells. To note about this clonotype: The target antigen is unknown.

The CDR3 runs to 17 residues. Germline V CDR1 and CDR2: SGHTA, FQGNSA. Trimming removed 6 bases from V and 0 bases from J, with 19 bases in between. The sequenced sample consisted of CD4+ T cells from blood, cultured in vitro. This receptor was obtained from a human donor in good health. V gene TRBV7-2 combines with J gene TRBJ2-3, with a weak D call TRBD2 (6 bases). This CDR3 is CASSPRWRGASTDTQYF. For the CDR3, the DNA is TGTGCCAGCAGTCCAAGGTGGCGGGGCGCTAGCACAGATACGCAGTATTTT.